This T cell receptor (beta chain) comes out of a study of vaccination effects on CD4 cells after COVID-19. Germline CDR1 SGHAT, CDR2 FQNNGV. This CDR3 is built from 15 residues. V gave up 1 base and J gave up 1 base, with 8 bases separating them. Clones were read by immunoSEQ multiplex PCR, and TCRdb kept only the in-frame ones, dropping some. The sample lists tens of thousands of clones, about 65% occurring once. Antigen-specific CD4+ T cell clonotypes were called by their expansion after viral peptide-pool culture in ViraFEST. Isolation of CD4+ T cells took place after about nine days of culture. No vaccinee had earlier SARS-CoV-2 infection, and nucleocapsid antibodies were negative. Comments on this clone: The antigen remains unidentified.

The TCR was taken from a human donor who received a COVID-19 vaccine. Material: CD4+ T cells from PBMCs cultured with HCoV-OC43 spike peptides, obtained before COVID-19 vaccination. Subset defined: HCoV-OC43 spike overlapping peptide pool stimulation. The rearrangement joins TRBV11-2 to TRBJ2-4; tentatively, D is TRBD1 or TRBD2 (5 bases each). Here the CDR3 DNA reads TGTGCCAGCAGCTTAGTCTGGGGGGCCAAAAACATTCAGTACTTC. As protein: CASSLVWGAKNIQYF. Using reference TRBV11-2 and TRBJ2-4 for the parts outside the CDR3, the full variable domain is EAGVAQSPRYKIIEKRQSVAFWCNPISGHATLYWYQQILGQGPKLLIQFQNNGVVDDSQLPKDRFSAERLKGVDSTLKIQPAKLEDSAVYLCASSLVWGAKNIQYFGAGTRLSVL.